The entry below gives a single T cell receptor (beta chain) sequence along with its context. It lacks a known antigen. Base quality data are lacking; no much larger clone is found one base away. These data are taken from a study of cytomegalovirus exposure and HLA in healthy donors (dated by TCRdb to the late 2010s). Some background on the complete study: An earlier analysis of roughly 630 of the donors reported 276 Gb of sequence data and 100 million to 130 million unique TCR beta sequences from 150 million to 200 million T cells. Using immunosequencing, the study profiled T cell repertoires from roughly 650 subjects and related those repertoires to cytomegalovirus serostatus. Along with the approximately 670-subject first cohort, a separate validation cohort of about 110 different subjects was used. HLA typing included class I and class II loci at four-digit resolution. In a later analysis, previously published TCR beta repertoires from 600 to 850 donors were re-analyzed and high-resolution HLA genotyping was added so that TCR occurrence patterns could be studied. About five DR-DQ haplotypes were handled as single units for association and clustering, since linkage in the cohort was strong. To decide whether each TCR beta V gene segment behaved as functional or pseudogenic, an earlier analysis of over 500 of the donors relied on high-throughput TCR beta sequencing. Donor age, sex, ethnicity and CMV serostatus were compiled together with the repertoire data. Among some 400 genotyped donors of the cohort, an average of approximately 230,000 unique TCR beta nucleotide sequences were sequenced per donor, about a sixth of them non-productive. All discovery cohort repertoires had been generated using a single sequencing platform. The later analysis used no new phenotypic data to find candidate immune exposures, relying instead on TCR beta sequences and their occurrence across donors. An early release that covered some 630 HLA-typed donors contained approximately 300 gigabases of sequencing data and around 80 million unique TCR sequences. Typing coverage differed by locus: A, B, C, DRB1 and DQB1 were typed in roughly 629-640 donors, DQA1 in 522, DPA1 in 600 to 610, and DPB1 in approximately 450. The study aimed to test whether cataloging public T cell receptors could reveal signatures of past pathogen exposure. Among the approximately 400 genotyped donors, about 85% belonged to the genetic ancestry cluster associated with self-reported Caucasian donors. High-throughput TCR immunosequencing, statistical association of individual TCRs with disease status, and machine learning were combined to predict cytomegalovirus infection status. In a later genetic analysis, genome-wide SNP genotypes for about three fifths of the roughly 670 donors were used, and that subset was treated as a discovery cohort.

Summary of the overall study and its limitations: In a later analysis, most CMV-associated TCR beta chains were found to appear HLA-restricted, with HLA associations seemingly driven largely by CMV exposure. When HLA alleles, especially DR and DQ, strongly co-occurred, TCR associations were difficult to assign to individual alleles. A further reported finding was that TCR beta sequences accurately predicted the HLA-A and HLA-B alleles for most subjects in the first cohort. The study listed 150 to 200 TCR beta chains as associated with cytomegalovirus. The 87-base-pair reads could not distinguish some IMGT-functional V segments, including TRBV6-2 and TRBV6-3, so those segments were excluded. A later analysis reported that several top co-occurrence clusters appeared linked to parvovirus B19, influenza, CMV and Epstein-Barr virus. CMV serostatus was the only immune exposure information available for the cohort. At a false discovery rate of 0.05, a later analysis linked 16,951 TCR beta sequences to specific HLA alleles. The cohort was sequenced for TCR beta chains only, and without alpha or paired-chain data the features that could be detected were limited. Compared with equally common non-associated chains, HLA-associated TCR beta chains in a later analysis were more clonally expanded and had lower generation probabilities. Over 15 rarely observed V segments, including chromosome 9 orphons, were excluded from the earlier analysis of some 590 of the donors because counts were too low. In both the original and validation cohorts, the classifier was reported to diagnose cytomegalovirus status with high specificity and sensitivity. In a later analysis, the rate of TCR association differed among HLA loci, with DRB1 alleles having the most associated TCRs and HLA-C alleles having the fewest. Because some donors lacked HLA typing at each locus, the association tests relied only on the typed subset. Three of the identified cytomegalovirus-associated TCR beta chains were confirmed in vitro to be specific for cytomegalovirus antigens. Roughly uniform sequencing depth across donors was assumed in presence/absence analyses, although this assumption may not hold. It was suggested by the authors that the approach could potentially be generalized to other disease states and immunological phenotypes. Most TCR sequences were observed very rarely across donors, whereas some public TCRs were present in many individuals. In a later genetic analysis, a missense DCLRE1C variant was associated with V-gene and J-gene trimming of TCR beta chains, and the association was replicated in an independent cohort. Broadly in line with IMGT annotations, most TCR beta V segments showed up in productive rearrangements about 90% or about 30% of the time in an earlier analysis of several hundred of the donors. Linkage disequilibrium might explain the correlated functional status among segregating V segments, but an unknown experimental factor could not be excluded. According to a later genetic analysis, donors in an Asian-associated ancestry cluster had fewer N-insertions in productive TCRs than the roughly 700-donor mean. A group of highly shared sequence variants was considered likely to be a technical artifact of the sequencing pipeline.

The cohort consisted of some 670 healthy bone marrow donors. At the time of sampling, every cohort member was nominally healthy, though immune exposures that went unrecorded were likely present. The donor tested CMV seronegative and was one of the 352 seronegative cohort members. A peripheral blood sample was collected from each donor, and TCR beta sequencing was performed on peripheral blood mononuclear cells. Genomic DNA extraction from the blood cell samples was performed with the Qiagen DNeasy Blood Extraction Kit. Library preparation was by the immunoSEQ multiplex PCR assay. For the multiplex PCR, a mixture combining 60 forward primers for TCR Vbeta segments and 13 reverse primers for TCR Jbeta segments was used. The CDR3 region of rearranged TCR beta genes was amplified from genomic DNA by a multiplex PCR assay. The amplified TCR beta libraries were sequenced on the Illumina HiSeq System as 87-base-pair reads. Turning to the authors' computational methods: A later analysis tallied around 82 million unique TCR beta chains across the 666 repertoires, and approximately 9.9 million of those chains were shared by two or more donors. A nearest-neighbor algorithm error-corrected the raw reads and collapsed the reads into unique sequences, merging closely related sequences to remove PCR and sequencing errors. V, D and J gene segments were assigned by aligning CDR3 sequences to IMGT reference sequences. For a sequence to be retained, a match of at least six nucleotides to both a V gene segment and a J gene segment was required. Rearrangements were classified as productive when the CDR3 lacked stop codons and remained in frame with V and J, and all other rearrangements were classified as non-productive. CDR3 was defined by IMGT convention, running from the second conserved V-encoded cysteine to the conserved J-encoded phenylalanine. Sequences without an unambiguous match to a single V gene segment were excluded from the earlier analysis of 587 of the donors. An earlier analysis of some 500 of the donors classified V segments as functional when productive rearrangements were above 56.7% and as segregating when the standard deviation between donors was above 5%. To diagnose cytomegalovirus status from the catalog of TCR beta chain sequences, a statistical classification framework was built. A later analysis assigned V and J genes by comparing TCR nucleotide sequences with IMGT/GENE-DB human TR gene sequences. A later analysis assigned CDR3 sequences and most-parsimonious VDJ recombination scenarios with the TCRdist pipeline. A later analysis defined each TCR beta chain by its CDR3 amino acid sequence plus V-gene family, and excluded reads lacking a unique V-gene family. To address suspected cross-contamination and a sequencing artifact, a later analysis removed some 620 highly shared, low-generation-probability nucleotide sequences. In a later analysis, a clonal expansion index for each public chain was calculated from normalized within-repertoire ranks of inferred template counts. In a later analysis, generation probabilities were computed using a VDJ recombination model fitted to out-of-frame rearrangements, and the results were checked against IGoR. A later analysis scored TCR-TCR, TCR-HLA and TCR-CMV co-occurrence with hypergeometric tests, applying a repertoire-size bias correction to TCR pairs. A later analysis estimated false discovery rates by permuting HLA or CMV assignments 20 times. In a later analysis, co-occurring TCRs were grouped using DBSCAN, and TCRdist sequence similarity was added for clustering within HLA-allele-positive subsets. Repertoires with fewer than 30,000 or more than 120,000 public chains, plus five repertoires with anomalous nucleotide sharing, were excluded from co-occurrence clustering. The immuneACCESS repertoire file appears here via TCRdb, limited to in-frame rearrangements. These files lack a portion of the clones; in checked studies, under half of the deficit traces to unresolved V genes, and the cause of the others is not known. V and J calls and clone size are given by that table; D and trimming were obtained from the DNA. Across this sample there are 150,000 to 200,000 clones, with 80% to 85% seen only once. The top ten constitute more than 1.5% of the sample.

Including the terminal cysteine and phenylalanine, the CDR3 comprises 18 residues. The DNA shown is the 54-base CDR3, in frame from base 1. CDR1 is given as SGHRS and CDR2 as YFSETQ, both from the germline V gene. Clipping removes 4 bases from V and 0 bases from J, with 13 as the unmatched junction base count. Specimen: PBMCs. The chain is assembled from TRBV5-1 and TRBJ1-5; 7 central bases correspond to TRBD1. The TCR comes from a man aged 18 to 35 in good health and CMV-seronegative. The sequenced DNA is TGCGCCAGCAGCACGCAACCCGCGAACAGGGGTAGCAATCAGCCCCAGCATTTT. Translated, it reads CASSTQPANRGSNQPQHF.